This TCR beta chain was captured by sequencing in a study of cytomegalovirus exposure and HLA in healthy donors. Amplification used 60 Vbeta primers and 13 Jbeta primers. Clones were sequenced by immunoSEQ multiplex PCR, and TCRdb holds only the in-frame ones, with some missing. Among roughly 150,000 clones listed, roughly 70% were seen once. This clone was found a few times. Sequenced sample: PBMCs. This TCR was recovered from a woman aged 40 to 49 in good health and CMV-seronegative.

CDR3 loop: CASSPVGTGNTEAFF. CDR3 DNA: TGCGCCAGCAGCCCCGTCGGAACGGGGAACACTGAAGCTTTCTTT. This rearrangement joins TRBV5-1 to TRBJ1-1; no clear D. Looked up from germline, CDR1 is SGHRS and CDR2 is YFSETQ. The CDR3 is made up of 15 amino acids. Deletions cut 4 bases from V and 1 base from J, with 14 bases between.